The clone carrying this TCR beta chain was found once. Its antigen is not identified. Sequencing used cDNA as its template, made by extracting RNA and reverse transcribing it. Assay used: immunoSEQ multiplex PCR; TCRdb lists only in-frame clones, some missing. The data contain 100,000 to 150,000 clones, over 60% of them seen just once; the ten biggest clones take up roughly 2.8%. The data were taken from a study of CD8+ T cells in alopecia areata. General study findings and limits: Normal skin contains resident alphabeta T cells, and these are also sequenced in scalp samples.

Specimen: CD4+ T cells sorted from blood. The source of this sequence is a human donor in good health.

CDR3: CAWSAPGQAANSPLHF. Written as DNA, the CDR3 is TGTGCCTGGAGTGCCCCGGGACAGGCAGCTAATTCACCCCTCCACTTT. This chain links TRBV30 with TRBJ1-6, with 8 nucleotides matching TRBD1. This CDR3 is built from 16 residues. Germline V CDR1 and CDR2: GTSNPN, SVGIG (reference sequence). After removal of 1 base from V and 6 bases from J, the junction contained 8 bases not matched to a gene.